These 15 T cell receptor beta chains share one sample of origin, sequenced in a study of T cell repertoires in cytomegalovirus infection. Each CDR3 protein gets one entry after TCRdb re-called the reads with MiXCR. Here the sample spans 900,000 to 950,000 distinct CDR3 sequences, roughly 30% being singletons. No antigen has been assigned to these receptors. The sample here was cultured CD8+ T cells from PBMCs, taken from culture after CMV antigen stimulation. The receptor source for this set is a human donor in good health (CMV status not recorded). Some clones in this sample may be carry-over from other donors' samples.

The chain couples TRBV6-5 to TRBJ2-3; TRBD2 is a possible D gene (7 bases). CDR3 size: 19 residues. Trimming stripped 2 bases from V and 0 bases from J, with 21 bases between. Per germline, CDR1 MNHEY and CDR2 SVGAGI. CDR3 DNA: TGTGCCAGCAGTTACGGGACGGGGGGCCATACTCCTAGCACAGATACGCAGTATTTT. It codes for CASSYGTGGHTPSTDTQYF.

In its sample, this clonotype was seen a few times. The rearrangement joins TRBV28 to TRBJ2-1; 16 positions agree with TRBD2. The CDR3 contains 18 residues. Germline CDR1 and CDR2: MDHEN and SYDVKM. V shed 7 bases and J 0 bases; nucleotides not matched to a gene: 6. The CDR3 DNA reads as TGTGCCAGCAAACCGGGACTAGCGGGGGGGACCTCCTACAATGAGCAGTTCTTC. Translated, it gives CASKPGLAGGTSYNEQFF. Full variable domain (rest looked up from reference TRBV28 and TRBJ2-1): DVKVTQSSRYLVKRTGEKVFLECVQDMDHENMFWYRQDPGLGLRLIYFSYDVKMKEKGDIPEGYSVSREKKERFSLILESASTNQTSMYLCASKPGLAGGTSYNEQFFGPGTRLTVL.

The table lists this clonotype with a few counts. The V call is TRBV19, the J call TRBJ1-2, with 7 nucleotides matching TRBD1. After removal of 9 bases from V and 4 bases from J, the junction contained 14 bases not matched to a gene. There are 15 residues in the CDR3. Germline values: CDR1 LNHDA, CDR2 SQIVND (reference sequence). CDR3 loop: CASRGDNRGSYGYTF. CDR3 DNA sequence: TGTGCCAGCCGCGGGGACAACAGGGGATCCTATGGCTACACCTTC.

This clonotype was seen a few times. V is TRBV12-5 and J is TRBJ1-1; no firm D call. Between the trimmed V and J ends, which lost 6 bases and 6 bases, there was a span of 11 bases. Germline V gene lookup returns CDR1 LGHNT and CDR2 FRNRAP. This CDR3 region has 12 residues. This CDR3 is CASGHTGAEAFF. The CDR3 DNA reads TGTGCTAGTGGGCACACCGGAGCTGAAGCTTTCTTT.

This clonotype was detected a few times. The chain couples TRBV7-9 to TRBJ1-2; maybe TRBD1 (5 bases). The germline V and J ends were trimmed by 5 bases and 10 bases, with 14 bases remaining between them. The CDR3 is 12 residues long. Germline-derived CDR1 and CDR2 are SEHNR and FQNEAQ (reference sequence). CDR3 DNA: TGTGCCAGCAGCACGGGGCAGGCACTCTACACCTTC. This translates into CASSTGQALYTF. Together with reference TRBV7-9 and TRBJ1-2, the CDR3 gives the full variable domain: DTGVSQNPRHKITKRGQNVTFRCDPISEHNRLYWYRQTLGQGPEFLTYFQNEAQLEKSRLLSDRFSAERPKGSFSTLEIQRTEQGDSAMYLCASSTGQALYTFGSGTRLTVV.

V usage is TRBV27 and J usage is TRBJ1-2; 8 positions match TRBD1. The ends lost 5 bases at V and 4 bases at J; junction bases unmatched: 6. CDR1 and CDR2 (germline): MNHEY, SMNVEV (reference sequence). The CDR3 is 14 amino acids. The CDR3 DNA reads as TGTGCCAGCAGTGCCCGCGGACAGGGCTATGGCTACACCTTC. Translated: CASSARGQGYGYTF.

The gene calls are TRBV7-9 and TRBJ1-2, with D maybe TRBD1 (5 bases). This CDR3 has 13 residues. Germline loops: CDR1 SEHNR, CDR2 FQNEAQ (reference sequence). The V and J ends lost 1 base and 5 bases respectively, with 8 bases between them. CDR3 nucleotides: TGTGCCAGCAGCTTAGAGGGACGGTATGGCTACACCTTC. Its protein is CASSLEGRYGYTF.

This clonotype appeared many times. The chain combines TRBV7-9 with TRBJ2-1; 8 bases are shared with TRBD2. Germline CDR1 reads SEHNR; CDR2 reads FQNEAQ (reference sequence). The CDR3 loop spans 17 amino acids. With 5 bases clipped from V and 4 bases from J, the junction kept 13 bases outside the gene matches. CDR3 DNA: TGTGCCAGCAGCCCTACTGCGGGGGGACCCAATTACAATGAGCAGTTCTTC. Its translation is CASSPTAGGPNYNEQFF.

The chain links TRBV7-9 to TRBJ1-1; no definite D call. CDR1 is SEHNR, CDR2 FQNEAQ, per germline (reference sequence). This CDR3 has 13 amino acids. Trimming removed 5 bases from V and 4 bases from J, with 11 bases in between. CDR3 residues: CASSAGRTTEAFF. CDR3 DNA sequence: TGTGCCAGCAGCGCCGGGAGGACCACTGAAGCTTTCTTT.

This clonotype was seen more than once but under ten times. This chain joins TRBV28 and TRBJ1-4, with a possible D match to TRBD1 (6 bases). Trimming stripped 1 base from V and 6 bases from J, with 15 bases between. The CDR3 consists of 16 residues. Germline CDR1 reads MDHEN; CDR2 reads SYDVKM. The CDR3 region is CASSLFRGGQDEKLFF. The DNA of the CDR3 is TGTGCCAGCAGTTTATTTCGCGGGGGGCAAGATGAAAAACTGTTTTTT.

In its sample, this clonotype was seen many times. The rearrangement uses TRBV7-8 and TRBJ2-5; D gene ambiguous. V dropped 0 bases and J dropped 5 bases, with 7 bases sitting between them. The CDR3 is 13 amino acids. Germline assignment: CDR1 SGHVS and CDR2 FQNEAQ. CDR3 in amino acids: CASSLAYGETQYF. Here the CDR3 DNA reads TGTGCCAGCAGCTTAGCGTACGGGGAGACCCAGTACTTC.

CDR3: CAISDPRDEALHF. As DNA, the CDR3 is TGTGCCATCAGCGATCCCCGGGACGAAGCCCTCCACTTT. The V gene is TRBV10-3, the J gene TRBJ1-6, with a tentative D call TRBD1 (5 bases). The CDR3 totals 13 residues. Germline lookup yields CDR1 ENHRY and CDR2 SYGVKD. V was pared by 6 bases and J by 14 bases, with 17 bases between.

The V gene is TRBV19, the J gene TRBJ1-5; 7 bases are a match to TRBD1. The ends lost 7 bases at V and 0 bases at J; junction bases unmatched: 12. This CDR3 spans 17 amino acids. Germline CDR1 reads LNHDA; CDR2 reads SQIVND (reference sequence). The CDR3 DNA follows: TGTGCCAGTAAAGGTGGAACAGGGGCATATAGCAATCAGCCCCAGCATTTT. Amino acid sequence: CASKGGTGAYSNQPQHF.

In its sample, this clonotype was seen a few times. The chain employs TRBV19 and TRBJ1-4; D perhaps matches TRBD1 (5 bases). Trimming took off 9 bases at V and 8 bases at J, with 13 bases between the two ends. CDR3 length equals 12 residues. The V gene's germline CDR1 is LNHDA and CDR2 SQIVND (reference sequence). The CDR3 nucleotides are TGTGCCAGCCTCGACAGACCAGAAAAACTGTTTTTT. Protein sequence: CASLDRPEKLFF.

This clonotype has more than one count but fewer than ten. J is TRBJ2-1 and V is TRBV11-2, with 9 bases identical to TRBD1. V trimming: 0 bases; J trimming: 5 bases; junction bases outside the gene matches: 8. The CDR3 loop spans 17 amino acids. Germline V lookup: CDR1 SGHAT, CDR2 FQNNGV. The CDR3 loop reads CASSLDRWTGAHNEQFF. DNA for the CDR3: TGTGCCAGCAGCTTAGATCGGTGGACAGGGGCACACAATGAGCAGTTCTTC.